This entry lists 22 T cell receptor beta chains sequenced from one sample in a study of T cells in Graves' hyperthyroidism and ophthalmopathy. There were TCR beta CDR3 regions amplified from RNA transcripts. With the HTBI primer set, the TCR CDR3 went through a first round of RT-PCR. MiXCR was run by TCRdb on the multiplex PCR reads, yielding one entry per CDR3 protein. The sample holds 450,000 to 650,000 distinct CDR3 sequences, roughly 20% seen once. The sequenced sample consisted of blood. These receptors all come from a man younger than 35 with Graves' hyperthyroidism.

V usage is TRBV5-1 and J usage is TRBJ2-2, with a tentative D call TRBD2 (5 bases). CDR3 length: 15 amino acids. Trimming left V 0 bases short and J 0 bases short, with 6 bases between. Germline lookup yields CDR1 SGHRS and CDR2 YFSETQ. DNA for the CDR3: TGCGCCAGCAGCTTGGCAGCGGCGAACACCGGGGAGCTGTTTTTT. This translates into CASSLAAANTGELFF.

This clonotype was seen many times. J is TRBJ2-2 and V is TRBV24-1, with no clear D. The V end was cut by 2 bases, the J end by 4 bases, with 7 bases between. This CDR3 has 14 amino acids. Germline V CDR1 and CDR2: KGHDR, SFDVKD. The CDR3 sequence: CATSDSPITGELFF. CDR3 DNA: TGTGCCACCAGTGATTCCCCTATCACCGGGGAGCTGTTTTTT.

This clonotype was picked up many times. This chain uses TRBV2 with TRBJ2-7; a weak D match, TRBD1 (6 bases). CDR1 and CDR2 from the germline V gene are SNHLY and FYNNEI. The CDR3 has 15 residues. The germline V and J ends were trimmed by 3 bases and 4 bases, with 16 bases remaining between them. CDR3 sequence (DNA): TGTGCCAGCAGTGAGTTGCAGGGGCTAAGTTACGAGCAGTACTTC. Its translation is CASSELQGLSYEQYF.

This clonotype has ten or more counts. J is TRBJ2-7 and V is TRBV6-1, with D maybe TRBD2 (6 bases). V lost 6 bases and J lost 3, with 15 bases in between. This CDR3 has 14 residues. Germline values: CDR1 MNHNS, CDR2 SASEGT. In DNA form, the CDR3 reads TGTGCCAGCAGAAGGGCGGGGTCGCTCTACGAGCAGTACTTC. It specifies CASRRAGSLYEQYF.

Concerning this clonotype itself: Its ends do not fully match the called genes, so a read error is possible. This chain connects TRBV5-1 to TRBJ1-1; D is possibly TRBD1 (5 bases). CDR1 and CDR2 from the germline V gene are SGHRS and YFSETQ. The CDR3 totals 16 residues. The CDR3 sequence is CASSPGLRGTNTEALF. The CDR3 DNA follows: TGCGCCAGCAGCCCGGGCCTCCGGGGCACGAACACTGAAGCTTTATTT.

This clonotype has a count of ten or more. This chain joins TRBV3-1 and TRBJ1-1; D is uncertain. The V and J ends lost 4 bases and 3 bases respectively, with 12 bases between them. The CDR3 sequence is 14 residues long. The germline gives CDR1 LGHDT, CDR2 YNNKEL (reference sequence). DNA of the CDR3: TGTGCCAGCAGCCGGGCCCTGGGTGACACTGAAGCTTTCTTT. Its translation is CASSRALGDTEAFF.

The CDR3 sequence: CASRSLPGTVVYSNQPQHF. For the CDR3, the DNA is TGTGCCAGCAGGAGCTTGCCCGGGACAGTAGTTTATAGCAATCAGCCCCAGCATTTT. The chain carries TRBV9 and TRBJ1-5; TRBD1 agrees at 7 bases. The CDR3 consists of 19 residues. CDR1 is SGDLS and CDR2 is YYNGEE in the germline V gene. V was clipped by 5 bases and J by 0 bases; unmatched bases: 17.

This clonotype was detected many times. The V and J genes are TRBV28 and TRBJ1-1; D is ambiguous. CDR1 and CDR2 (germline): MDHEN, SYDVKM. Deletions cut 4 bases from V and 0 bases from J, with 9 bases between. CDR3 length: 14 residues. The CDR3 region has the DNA TGTGCCAGCAGTTCCTACACCTTGAACACTGAAGCTTTCTTT. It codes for CASSSYTLNTEAFF.

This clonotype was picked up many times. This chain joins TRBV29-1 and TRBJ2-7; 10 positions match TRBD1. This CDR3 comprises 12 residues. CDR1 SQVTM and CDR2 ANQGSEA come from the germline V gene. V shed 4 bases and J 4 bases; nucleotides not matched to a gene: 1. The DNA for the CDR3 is TGCAGCGTTGGACAGGGGGCGTACGAGCAGTACTTC. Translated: CSVGQGAYEQYF.

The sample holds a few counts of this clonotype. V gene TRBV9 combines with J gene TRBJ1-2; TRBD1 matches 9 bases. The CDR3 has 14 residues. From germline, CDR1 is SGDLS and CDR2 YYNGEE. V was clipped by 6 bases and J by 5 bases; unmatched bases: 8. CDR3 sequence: CASNPGDRAYGYTF. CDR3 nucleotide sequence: TGTGCCAGCAATCCGGGGGACAGGGCTTATGGCTACACCTTC.

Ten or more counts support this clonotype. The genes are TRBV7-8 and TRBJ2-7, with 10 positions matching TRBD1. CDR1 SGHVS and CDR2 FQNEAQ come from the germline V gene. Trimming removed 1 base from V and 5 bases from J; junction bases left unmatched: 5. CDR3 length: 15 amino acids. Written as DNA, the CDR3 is TGTGCCAGCAGCTTAGAGGGACAGGGGTATCACGAGCAGTACTTC. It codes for CASSLEGQGYHEQYF.

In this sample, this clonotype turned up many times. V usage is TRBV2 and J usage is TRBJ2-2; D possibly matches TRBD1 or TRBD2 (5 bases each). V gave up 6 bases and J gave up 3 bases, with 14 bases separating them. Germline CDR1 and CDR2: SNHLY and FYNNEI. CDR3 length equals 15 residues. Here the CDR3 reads CASRSEGQYTGELFF. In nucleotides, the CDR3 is TGTGCCAGCAGATCTGAGGGGCAGTACACCGGGGAGCTGTTTTTT.

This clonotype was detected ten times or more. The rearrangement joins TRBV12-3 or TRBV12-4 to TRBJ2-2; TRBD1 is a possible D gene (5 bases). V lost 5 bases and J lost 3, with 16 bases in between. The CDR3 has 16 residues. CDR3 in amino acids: CASSKPGKMDTGELFF. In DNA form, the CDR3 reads TGTGCCAGCAGTAAACCAGGGAAAATGGACACCGGGGAGCTGTTTTTT.

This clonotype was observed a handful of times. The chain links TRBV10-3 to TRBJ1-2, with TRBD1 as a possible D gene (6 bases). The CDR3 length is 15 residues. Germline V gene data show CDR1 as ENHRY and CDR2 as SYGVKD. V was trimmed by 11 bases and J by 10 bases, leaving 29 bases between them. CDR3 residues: CAAGGSTFPIMVYTF. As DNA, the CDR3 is TGTGCCGCCGGGGGCTCCACGTTCCCTATAATGGTCTACACCTTC.

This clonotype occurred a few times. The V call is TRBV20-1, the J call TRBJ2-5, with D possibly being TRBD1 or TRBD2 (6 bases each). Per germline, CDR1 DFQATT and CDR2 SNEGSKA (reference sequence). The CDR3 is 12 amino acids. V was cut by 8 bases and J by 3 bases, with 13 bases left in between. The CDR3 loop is CSPRGAKETQYF. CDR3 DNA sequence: TGCAGTCCAAGGGGGGCGAAAGAGACCCAGTACTTC.

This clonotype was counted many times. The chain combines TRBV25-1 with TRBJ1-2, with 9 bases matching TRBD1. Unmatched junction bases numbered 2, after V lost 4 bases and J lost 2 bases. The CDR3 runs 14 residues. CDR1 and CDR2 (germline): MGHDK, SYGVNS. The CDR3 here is CASSAGTGNYGYTF. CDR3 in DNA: TGTGCCAGCAGTGCCGGGACAGGGAACTATGGCTACACCTTC.

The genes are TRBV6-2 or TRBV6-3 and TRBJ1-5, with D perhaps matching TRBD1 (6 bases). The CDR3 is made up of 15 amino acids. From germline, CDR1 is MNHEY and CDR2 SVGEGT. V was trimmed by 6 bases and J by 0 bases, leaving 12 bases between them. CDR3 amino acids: CASSSRQVSNQPQHF. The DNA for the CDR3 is TGTGCCAGCAGCTCCCGACAGGTTAGCAATCAGCCCCAGCATTTT.

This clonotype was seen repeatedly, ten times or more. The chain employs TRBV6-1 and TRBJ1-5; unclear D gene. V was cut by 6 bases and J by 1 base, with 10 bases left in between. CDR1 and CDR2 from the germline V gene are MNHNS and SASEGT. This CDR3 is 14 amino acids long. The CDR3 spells CASRGVGSNQPQHF. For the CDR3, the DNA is TGTGCCAGCAGAGGAGTGGGGAGCAATCAGCCCCAGCATTTT.

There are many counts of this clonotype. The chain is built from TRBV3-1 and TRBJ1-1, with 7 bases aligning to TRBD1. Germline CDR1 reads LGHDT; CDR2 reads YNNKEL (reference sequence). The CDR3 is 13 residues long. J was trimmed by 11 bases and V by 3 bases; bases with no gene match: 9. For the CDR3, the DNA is TGTGCCAGCAGCCATCGACAGGGAAGGCTCGCTTTCTTT. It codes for CASSHRQGRLAFF.

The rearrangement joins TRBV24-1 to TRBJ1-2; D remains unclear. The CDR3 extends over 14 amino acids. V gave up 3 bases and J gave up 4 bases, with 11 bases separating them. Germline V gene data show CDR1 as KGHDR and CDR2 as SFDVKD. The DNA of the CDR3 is TGTGCCACCAGTGATCCGTCGGGAAGCTATGGCTACACCTTC. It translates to CATSDPSGSYGYTF.

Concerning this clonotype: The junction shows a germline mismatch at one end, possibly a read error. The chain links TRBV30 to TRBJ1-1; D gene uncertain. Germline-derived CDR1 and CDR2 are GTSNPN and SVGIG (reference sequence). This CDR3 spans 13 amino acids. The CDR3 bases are TGCGCCTGGATCGCCTCAACGAACACTGAAGCTTTCTTT. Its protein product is CAWIASTNTEAFF.

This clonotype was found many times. The CDR3, as DNA: TGTGCCAGCAGCACTGGATCGGAGCTGTTTTTT. Amino acid sequence: CASSTGSELFF. The rearrangement links TRBV13 to TRBJ2-2; no definite D call. CDR1 and CDR2 from the germline V gene are PRHDT and FYEKMQ (reference sequence). CDR3 length equals 11 residues. The V end lost 5 bases, the J end lost 10 bases, and 8 bases lay between the germline ends.